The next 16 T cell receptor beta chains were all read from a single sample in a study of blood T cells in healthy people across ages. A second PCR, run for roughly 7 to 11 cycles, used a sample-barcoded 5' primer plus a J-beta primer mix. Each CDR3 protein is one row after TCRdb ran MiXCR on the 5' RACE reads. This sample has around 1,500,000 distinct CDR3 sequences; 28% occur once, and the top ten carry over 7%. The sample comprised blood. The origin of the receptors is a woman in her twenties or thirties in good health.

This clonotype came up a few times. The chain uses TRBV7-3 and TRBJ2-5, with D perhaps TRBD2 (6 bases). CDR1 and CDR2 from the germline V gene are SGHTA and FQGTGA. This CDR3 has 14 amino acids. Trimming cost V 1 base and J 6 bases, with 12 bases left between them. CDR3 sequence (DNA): TGTGCCAGCAGCTTAAGTTCGGGGGAAAAGACCCAGTACTTC. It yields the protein CASSLSSGEKTQYF.

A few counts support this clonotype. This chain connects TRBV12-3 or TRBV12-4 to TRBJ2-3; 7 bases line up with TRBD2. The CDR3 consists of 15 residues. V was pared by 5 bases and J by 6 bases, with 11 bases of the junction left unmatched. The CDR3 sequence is CASSLSGGYPDTQYF. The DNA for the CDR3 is TGTGCCAGCAGTCTATCCGGGGGGTATCCGGATACGCAGTATTTT.

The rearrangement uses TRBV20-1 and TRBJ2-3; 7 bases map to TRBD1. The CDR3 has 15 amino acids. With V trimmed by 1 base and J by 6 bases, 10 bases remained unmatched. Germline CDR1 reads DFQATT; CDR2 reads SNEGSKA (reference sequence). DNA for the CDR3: TGCAGTGCTAGAGTACAAGGGGGCGTTTCGGATACGCAGTATTTT. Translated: CSARVQGGVSDTQYF.

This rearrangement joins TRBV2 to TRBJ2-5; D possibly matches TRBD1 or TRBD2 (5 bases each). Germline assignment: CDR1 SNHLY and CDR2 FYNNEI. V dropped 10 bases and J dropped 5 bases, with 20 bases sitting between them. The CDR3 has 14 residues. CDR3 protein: CATFPGLARETQYF. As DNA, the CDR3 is TGTGCCACGTTTCCGGGGCTAGCTAGGGAGACCCAGTACTTC.

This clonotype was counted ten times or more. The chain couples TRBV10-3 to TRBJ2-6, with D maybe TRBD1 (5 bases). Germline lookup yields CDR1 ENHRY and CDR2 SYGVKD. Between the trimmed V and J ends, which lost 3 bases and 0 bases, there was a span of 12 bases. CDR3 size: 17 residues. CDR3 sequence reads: CAISDAGIPSGANVLTF. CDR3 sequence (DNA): TGTGCCATCAGTGACGCAGGGATCCCCTCTGGGGCCAACGTCCTGACTTTC.

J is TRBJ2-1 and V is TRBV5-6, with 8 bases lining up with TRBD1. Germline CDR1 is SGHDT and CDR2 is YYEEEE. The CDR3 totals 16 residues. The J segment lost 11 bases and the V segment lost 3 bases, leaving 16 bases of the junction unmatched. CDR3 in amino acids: CASSSVSGQVTYKQFF. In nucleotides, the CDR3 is TGTGCCAGCAGCTCGGTCTCGGGACAGGTTACCTACAAGCAGTTCTTC. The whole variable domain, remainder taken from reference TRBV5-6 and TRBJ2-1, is DAGVTQSPTHLIKTRGQQVTLRCSPKSGHDTVSWYQQALGQGPQFIFQYYEEEERQRGNFPDRFSGHQFPNYSSELNVNALLLGDSALYLCASSSVSGQVTYKQFFGPGTRLTVL.

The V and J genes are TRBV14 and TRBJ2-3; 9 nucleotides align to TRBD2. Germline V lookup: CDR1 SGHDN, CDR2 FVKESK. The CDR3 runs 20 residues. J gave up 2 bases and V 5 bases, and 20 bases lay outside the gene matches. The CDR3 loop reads CASSSAPGLAYRRDTDTQYF. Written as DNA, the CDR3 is TGTGCCAGCAGCTCTGCACCGGGACTAGCATACCGGCGGGACACAGATACGCAGTATTTT.

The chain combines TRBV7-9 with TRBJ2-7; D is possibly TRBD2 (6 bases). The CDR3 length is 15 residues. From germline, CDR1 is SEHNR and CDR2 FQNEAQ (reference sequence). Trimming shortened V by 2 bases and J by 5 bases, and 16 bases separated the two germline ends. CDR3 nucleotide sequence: TGTGCCAGCAGCTTATGGAGGGCAGGAACCCACGAGCAGTACTTC. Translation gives CASSLWRAGTHEQYF.

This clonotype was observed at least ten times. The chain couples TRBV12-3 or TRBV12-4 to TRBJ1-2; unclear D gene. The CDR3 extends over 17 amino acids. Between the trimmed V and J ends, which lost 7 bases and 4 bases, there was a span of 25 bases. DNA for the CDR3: TGTGCCAGCACCTCACCTGGAAGGGCAGAAAAGCCCTATGGCTACACCTTC. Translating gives CASTSPGRAEKPYGYTF.

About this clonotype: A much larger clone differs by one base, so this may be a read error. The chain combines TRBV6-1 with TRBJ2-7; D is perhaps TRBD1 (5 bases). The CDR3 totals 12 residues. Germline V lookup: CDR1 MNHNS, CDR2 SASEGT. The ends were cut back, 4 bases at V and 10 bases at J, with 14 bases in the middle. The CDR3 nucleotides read TGTGCCAGCAGTGTAGTGACAGTCGAACAGTACTTC. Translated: CASSVVTVEQYF.

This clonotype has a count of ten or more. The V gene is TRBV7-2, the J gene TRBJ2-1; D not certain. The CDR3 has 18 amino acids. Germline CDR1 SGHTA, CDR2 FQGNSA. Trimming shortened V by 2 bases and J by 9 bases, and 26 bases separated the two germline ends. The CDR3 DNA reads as TGTGCCAGCAGCTTATACCATCCGGGCACACCGAGAGTTGGTGAGCAGTTCTTC. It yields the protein CASSLYHPGTPRVGEQFF.

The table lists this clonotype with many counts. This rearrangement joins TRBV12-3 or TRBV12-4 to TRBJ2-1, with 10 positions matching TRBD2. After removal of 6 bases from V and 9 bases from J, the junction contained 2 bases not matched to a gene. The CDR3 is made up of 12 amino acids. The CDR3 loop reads CASRSSGSEQFF. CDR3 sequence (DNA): TGTGCCAGCAGGTCTAGCGGGAGTGAGCAGTTCTTC.

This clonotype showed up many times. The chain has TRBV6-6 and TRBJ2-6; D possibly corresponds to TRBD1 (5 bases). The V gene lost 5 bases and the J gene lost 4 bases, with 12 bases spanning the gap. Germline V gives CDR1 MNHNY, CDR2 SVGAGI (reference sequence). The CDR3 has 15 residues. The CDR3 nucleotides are TGTGCCAGCAGTGTCCAGGGCGGAGGGGCCAACGTCCTGACTTTC. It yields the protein CASSVQGGGANVLTF.

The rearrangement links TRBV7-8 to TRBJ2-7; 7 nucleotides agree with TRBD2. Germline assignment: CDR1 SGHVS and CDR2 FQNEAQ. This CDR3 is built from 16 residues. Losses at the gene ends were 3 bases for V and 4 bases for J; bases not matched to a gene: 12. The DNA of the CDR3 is TGTGCCAGCAGCTTTTCTTCCGCTAGCGGAGTTTACGAGCAGTACTTC. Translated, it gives CASSFSSASGVYEQYF.

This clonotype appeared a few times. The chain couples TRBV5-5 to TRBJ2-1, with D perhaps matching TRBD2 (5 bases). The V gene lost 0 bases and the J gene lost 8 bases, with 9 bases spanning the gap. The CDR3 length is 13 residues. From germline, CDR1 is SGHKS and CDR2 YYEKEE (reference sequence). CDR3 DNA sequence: TGTGCCAGCAGCTTGGTGTCGCGGGATGAGCAGTTCTTC. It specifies CASSLVSRDEQFF.

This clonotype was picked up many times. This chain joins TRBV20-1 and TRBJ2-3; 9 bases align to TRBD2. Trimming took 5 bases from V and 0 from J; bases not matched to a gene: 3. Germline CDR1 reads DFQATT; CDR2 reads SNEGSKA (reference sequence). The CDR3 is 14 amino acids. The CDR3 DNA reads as TGCAGTGCTCCTAGCGGGACTAGCACAGATACGCAGTATTTT. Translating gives CSAPSGTSTDTQYF.